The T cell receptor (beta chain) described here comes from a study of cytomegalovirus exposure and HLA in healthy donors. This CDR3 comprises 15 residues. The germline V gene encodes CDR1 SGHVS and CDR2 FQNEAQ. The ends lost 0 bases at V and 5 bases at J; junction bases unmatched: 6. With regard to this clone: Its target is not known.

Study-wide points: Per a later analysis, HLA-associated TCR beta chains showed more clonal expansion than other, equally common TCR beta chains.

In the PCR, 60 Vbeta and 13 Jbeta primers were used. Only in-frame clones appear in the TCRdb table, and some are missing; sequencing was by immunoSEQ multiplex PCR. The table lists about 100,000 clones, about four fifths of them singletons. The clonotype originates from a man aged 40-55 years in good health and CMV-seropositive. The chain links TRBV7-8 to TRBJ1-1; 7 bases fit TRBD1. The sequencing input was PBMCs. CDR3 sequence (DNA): TGTGCCAGCAGCTTAGCCCAACAGGGGTTAACTGAAGCTTTCTTT. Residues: CASSLAQQGLTEAFF.